The count of the clone carrying this T cell receptor (beta chain) is one. Naive CD8 cells, CD45RO-negative and positively selected for CCR7, excluded terminally differentiated effector memory CD45RA+ cells. This record belongs to a study of shared clonotypes between healthy human individuals. The data were produced by immunoSEQ multiplex PCR, yet TCRdb's version contains in-frame clones alone and is incomplete. This table has about 2,100,000 clones, about 93% appearing once. Germline CDR1 and CDR2: MNHEY and SMNVEV (reference sequence). V shed 0 bases and J shed 4 bases, with 7 bases lying between them. This CDR3 contains 13 residues.

The chain has TRBV27 and TRBJ2-7; D remains unclear. This clonotype was obtained from a man aged 18-30 years in good health. Some clones in this sample may be carry-over from other donors' samples. Sequencing input: naive CD8+ T cells from PBMCs. Written as DNA, the CDR3 is TGTGCCAGCAGTTTATCCCACAAGTACGAGCAGTACTTC. Its protein is CASSLSHKYEQYF.